The following is a TCR beta chain sequence with its context. The antigen remains undetermined. V lost 4 bases and J lost 0; bases outside the gene matches: 2. The CDR3 spans 14 residues. The V gene's germline CDR1 is SGHTA and CDR2 FQGNSA. PCR was performed using 60 Vbeta and 13 Jbeta primers. Sequenced by immunoSEQ multiplex PCR; TCRdb stores in-frame clones only, minus some. The sample carries 150,000 to 200,000 clones, 77% recorded once. The entry originates in a study of cytomegalovirus exposure and HLA in healthy donors. At the level of the study: Early released data had tens of millions of unique TCRs, all coming from HLA-typed donors. The Caucasian-associated ancestry cluster contained 65% to 85% of the roughly 400 genotyped donors. Findings and caveats of the study: The authors enumerated 164 TCR beta chains as linked to cytomegalovirus.

Sequencing input: PBMCs. The chain combines TRBV7-2 with TRBJ2-5; TRBD1 matches at 7 bases. This receptor was obtained from a woman in her twenties or thirties in good health and CMV-seronegative. CDR3 bases: TGTGCCAGCAGCTCCGGACAGGACCAAGAGACCCAGTACTTC. Translated, it gives CASSSGQDQETQYF.